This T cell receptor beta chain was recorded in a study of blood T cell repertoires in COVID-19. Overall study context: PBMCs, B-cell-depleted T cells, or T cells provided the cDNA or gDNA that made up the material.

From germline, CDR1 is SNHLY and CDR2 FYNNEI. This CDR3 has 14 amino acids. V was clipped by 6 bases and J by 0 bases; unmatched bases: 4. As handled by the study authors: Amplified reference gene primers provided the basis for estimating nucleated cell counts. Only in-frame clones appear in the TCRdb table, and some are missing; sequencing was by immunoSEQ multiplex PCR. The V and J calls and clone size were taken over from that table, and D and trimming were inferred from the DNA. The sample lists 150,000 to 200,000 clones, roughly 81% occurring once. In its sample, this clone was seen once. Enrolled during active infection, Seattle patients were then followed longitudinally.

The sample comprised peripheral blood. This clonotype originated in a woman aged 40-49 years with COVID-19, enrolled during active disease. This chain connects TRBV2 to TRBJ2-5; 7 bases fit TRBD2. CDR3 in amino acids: CASRGLADQETQYF. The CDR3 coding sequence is TGTGCCAGCAGGGGTCTAGCGGACCAAGAGACCCAGTACTTC.